The present T cell receptor beta chain was sequenced within a study of CD8+ T cells in alopecia areata (dated by TCRdb to 2016 to 2019). About the study as a whole: Treated patients were enrolled in an open-label pilot trial of oral tofacitinib at 5 to 10 mg twice daily for moderate-to-severe alopecia areata. RNA was obtained with the PAXgene miRNA kit for fixed scalp, the miRNeasy kit for PBMCs, and the RNeasy kit for mouse skin. To study T cell clonal expansion in alopecia areata, the researchers applied high-throughput TCRbeta sequencing to both the C3H/HeJ mouse model and human patients. The SALT score, which quantifies the percentage of affected scalp surface area, was used to measure disease severity in treated patients. Scalp clonality was compared among normal scalp (n=4), patchy alopecia areata scalp (n=8), and alopecia totalis/universalis scalp (n=8). TCRbeta CDR3 regions were amplified by immunoSEQ multiplex PCR using 35 Vbeta forward and 13 Jbeta reverse primers. Human TCRbeta sequencing covered scalp tissue and sorted CD4+ and CD8+ peripheral blood T cells from patchy and totalis/universalis alopecia areata patients and healthy controls. Tofacitinib was administered for 6 to 18 months, and 6 months of follow-up off drug were then conducted to assess delayed response and recurrence. Patients on tofacitinib were biopsied at baseline and after 4 and 24 weeks of treatment, and several of the patients also had a later scalp biopsy.

To note about this clone: This receptor's antigen is unknown. There are no base qualities to consult, and no much larger clone falls within one base.

Libraries were prepared through the immunoSEQ multiplex PCR assay. To provide template for TCR sequencing, every sample had RNA extracted and reverse transcribed into cDNA. First-strand cDNA was synthesized using SuperScript III with a 2:1 mix of oligo-dT and random hexamers. A synthetic immune receptor repertoire was used to measure amplification bias, and any remaining bias was corrected computationally. Regarding the original processing steps: Raw reads were preprocessed to remove errors, and CDR3 was defined according to IMGT conventions as the region from the conserved cysteine to phenylalanine. Clonality was calculated as 1 minus Shannon entropy normalized by log2 of the number of productive unique TCRs. Whether each scalp clone was CD4 or CD8 was inferred by checking scalp TCRbeta sequences against the CD4 and CD8 repertoires from sorted blood. What TCRdb holds here is the immuneACCESS table cut down to in-frame rearrangements. Part of the clones is not present; checked against another copy, under half of the missing clones reflect an unresolved V gene, and the others are unexplained. Clone size and V and J calls were adopted from that table, with D and trimming inferred from the DNA. Across this sample there are some 150,000 clones, with around 50% seen only once. More than 15% of the sample comes from the top ten.

Here is what the overall study found, with its caveats: The treated cohort was small, with a single nonresponder, so links between baseline CD8+ expansion and response need larger studies. Scalp TCR repertoire analysis is complicated because resident alphabeta T cells in normal human skin are also sequenced, whereas mouse skin is dominated by gammadelta T cells. Compared with mice, TCR sequences shared between patients were less clear, possibly partly because of HLA diversity across the patient population. Tofacitinib significantly lowered scalp clonality and the number of expanded CD8+ clones among the top 100 scalp clones. Compared with normal scalp, lesional scalp had higher clonality and more expanded CD8+ clones, particularly in alopecia totalis/universalis, a pattern that suggests antigenic drive. During tofacitinib treatment, many expanded lesional clones stuck around in both scalp and blood, and this persistence may partly explain why relapse happens after treatment is stopped.

The sample's time point, from its label and the paper: more than three weeks on oral tofacitinib. The meaning of the sample's treatment or condition label: oral pan-JAK inhibitor, 5-10 mg twice daily. Lesional scalp punch biopsies and peripheral blood were collected from alopecia areata patients. After PBMCs were isolated by density centrifugation and stained for CD3, CD4 and CD8, a FACSAria was used to sort CD4+ and CD8+ T cells. The CDR3 holds 14 amino acids from the cysteine to the phenylalanine. The sequence is cut down to CDR3 DNA, 42 bases in frame from base 1. V was cut back by 2 bases and J by 2 bases, leaving a gap of 9 bases between them. Reading the germline V gene gives CDR1 SGHDN and CDR2 FVKESK.

This TCR was sampled from a human donor with alopecia areata. The sequencing here drew on CD8+ T cells sorted from blood, taken at week 4, from a patient treated with tofacitinib. Recombination connected TRBV14 to TRBJ2-5; 5 matching bases give a weak D call of TRBD1. The CDR3: CASSQSNRQETQYF. The base sequence is TGTGCCAGCAGCCAAAGCAACAGGCAAGAGACCCAGTACTTC.